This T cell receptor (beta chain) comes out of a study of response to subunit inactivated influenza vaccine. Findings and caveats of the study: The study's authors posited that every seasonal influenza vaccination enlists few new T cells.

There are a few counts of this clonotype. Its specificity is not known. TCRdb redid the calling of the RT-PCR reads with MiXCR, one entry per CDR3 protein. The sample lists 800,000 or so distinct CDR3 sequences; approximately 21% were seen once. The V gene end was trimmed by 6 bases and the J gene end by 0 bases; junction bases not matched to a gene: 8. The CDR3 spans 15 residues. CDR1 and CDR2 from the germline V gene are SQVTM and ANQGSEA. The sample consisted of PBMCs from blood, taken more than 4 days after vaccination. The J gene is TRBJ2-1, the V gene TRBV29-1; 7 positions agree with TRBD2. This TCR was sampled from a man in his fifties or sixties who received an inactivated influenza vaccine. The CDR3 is CSVILAGSSYNEQFF. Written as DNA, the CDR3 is TGCAGCGTAATCTTAGCGGGTAGCTCCTACAATGAGCAGTTCTTC.